This is a list of T cell receptor beta chains from one sample in a study of response to subunit inactivated influenza vaccine. TCRdb itself ran the RT-PCR reads through MiXCR, one entry per CDR3 protein. Among about 540,000 distinct CDR3 sequences listed, under 30% were seen once. The same sample was also used in a study of T cells expressing NK-cell markers.

Material: CD4+ T cells sorted from PBMCs, obtained roughly 12 days after vaccination. Receptor source: a man between 45 and 60 years old who received an inactivated influenza vaccine. Both conserved end residues are part of each CDR3. The D gene is left open where the match is weak. Size tells how often a clone was seen (once, few, many) or the class of an expanded clone, and some rows leave it out.

TRBD1 | few | TRBJ2-5 | TRBV7-9 | CASSWTGSQETQYF | TGTGCCAGCAGCTGGACAGGGTCCCAAGAGACCCAGTACTTC
- | few | TRBJ2-7 | TRBV5-1 | CASRQDGSLTYEQYF | TGCGCCAGCAGACAGGACGGATCGTTAACCTACGAGCAGTACTTC
TRBD2 | - | TRBJ2-1 | TRBV20-1 | CSAGGIGRIYNEQFF | TGCAGTGCGGGAGGCATCGGGAGGATCTACAATGAGCAGTTCTTC
TRBD1 | few | TRBJ2-3 | TRBV5-1 | CASSLEGTGADTQYF | TGCGCCAGCAGCTTGGAGGGGACAGGGGCAGATACGCAGTATTTT
- | - | TRBJ1-6 | TRBV4-3 | CASSQDWAYNSPLHF | TGCGCCAGCAGCCAAGATTGGGCGTATAATTCACCCCTCCACTTT
- | few | TRBJ1-2 | TRBV20-1 | CSAKDTSSHYGYTF | TGCAGTGCTAAGGACACCTCTTCCCACTATGGCTACACCTTC
TRBD1 | few | TRBJ1-1 | TRBV5-5 | CASSLGPGQGAEAFF | TGTGCCAGCAGCTTGGGACCGGGACAGGGGGCCGAAGCTTTCTTT
- | few | TRBJ2-7 | TRBV29-1 | CSVARRGSYEQYF | TGCAGCGTTGCCCGACGTGGGTCCTACGAGCAGTACTTC
- | few | TRBJ1-5 | TRBV28 | CASTAVRGQPQHF | TGTGCCAGCACCGCAGTCAGGGGTCAGCCCCAGCATTTT
- | - | TRBJ2-5 | TRBV4-3 | CASSQEGAQEAQYF | TGCGCCAGCAGCCAAGAGGGAGCGCAAGAGGCCCAGTACTTC
- | few | TRBJ2-3 | TRBV9 | CHHRPLAYPTTDTQYF | TGCCATCACCGGCCCTTGGCCTACCCTACCACAGATACGCAGTATTTT
TRBD1 | few | TRBJ1-1 | TRBV20-1 | CSAREGTGRMNTEAFF | TGCAGTGCTAGAGAGGGGACAGGGAGAATGAACACTGAAGCTTTCTTT
TRBD1 | few | TRBJ2-2 | TRBV20-1 | CSATDRGNTGELFF | TGCAGTGCTACGGACAGGGGGAACACCGGGGAGCTGTTTTTT
- | many | TRBJ2-2 | TRBV12-3/TRBV12-4 | CASKPWTEYTGELFF | TGTGCCAGCAAACCTTGGACAGAATACACCGGGGAGCTGTTTTTT
TRBD2 | few | TRBJ2-1 | TRBV5-4 | CASSATGTKNEQFF | TGTGCCAGCAGCGCAACCGGGACTAAAAATGAGCAGTTCTTC
TRBD2 | - | TRBJ2-5 | TRBV20-1 | CSARDLLAGAGMETQYF | TGCAGTGCTAGGGACCTACTAGCGGGAGCGGGTATGGAGACCCAGTACTTC
- | few | TRBJ2-3 | TRBV5-6 | CASRPTRGTDTQYF | TGTGCCAGCAGACCAACGCGAGGCACAGATACGCAGTATTTT
- | - | TRBJ2-3 | TRBV7-2 | CASSLRSRGIPTDTQYF | TGTGCCAGCAGCTTAAGGTCTCGCGGAATACCCACAGATACGCAGTATTTT
TRBD1 | - | TRBJ2-1 | TRBV11-3 | CASSSRTGADSEQFF | TGTGCCAGCAGCTCGCGGACAGGCGCGGACTCGGAGCAGTTCTTC
- | few | TRBJ1-1 | TRBV5-1 | CASSDGVNTEAFF | TGCGCCAGCAGCGACGGGGTGAACACTGAAGCTTTCTTT
- | - | TRBJ1-5 | TRBV20-1 | CSAIRATGNQPQHF | TGCAGTGCTATACGAGCGACAGGAAATCAGCCCCAGCATTTT
- | - | TRBJ2-2 | TRBV18 | CASSPTLRDGELFF | TGTGCCAGCTCACCAACGTTGAGGGACGGGGAGCTGTTTTTT
- | few | TRBJ2-7 | TRBV12-3/TRBV12-4 | CASGFEGLTEQYF | TGTGCCAGCGGGTTCGAGGGCTTGACCGAGCAGTACTTC
- | few | TRBJ2-1 | TRBV29-1 | CSVGLSDEQFF | TGCAGCGTTGGTTTATCGGATGAGCAGTTCTTC
- | - | TRBJ2-7 | TRBV7-2 | CASSFRTGEYEQYF | TGTGCCAGCAGCTTCAGAACAGGAGAATACGAGCAGTACTTC
- | few | TRBJ2-7 | TRBV28 | CASSFPGNF | TGTGCCAGCAGTTTCCCAGGGAACTTC
- | few | TRBJ2-7 | TRBV12-3/TRBV12-4 | CASSFQDITYEQYF | TGTGCCAGCAGTTTTCAGGACATTACCTACGAGCAGTACTTC
- | once | TRBJ1-2 | TRBV5-3 | CASSPATAEMGYTF | TGTGCCAGCAGCCCCGCCACCGCGGAGATGGGCTACACCTTC
TRBD2 | few | TRBJ2-3 | TRBV29-1 | CSVERGGADTQYF | TGCAGCGTTGAGAGGGGAGGGGCAGATACGCAGTATTTT
- | - | TRBJ2-3 | TRBV25-1 | CASSESGYTQYF | TGTGCCAGCAGTGAATCCGGGTATACGCAGTATTTT
- | many | TRBJ2-7 | TRBV30 | CAWSAAYEQYF | TGTGCCTGGAGCGCTGCCTACGAGCAGTACTTC
- | - | TRBJ1-6 | TRBV7-3 | CASSLTKESPLHF | TGTGCCAGCAGCTTAACGAAGGAATCACCCCTCCACTTT
- | few | TRBJ1-1 | TRBV7-9 | CASSFRDGEAFF | TGTGCCAGCAGCTTCCGGGACGGTGAAGCTTTCTTT